Listed below are T cell receptor beta chains from one sample, sequenced in a study of T cell repertoires in cytomegalovirus infection. These TCRs' antigens remain unknown. TCRdb reanalysed the reads using MiXCR and keeps one entry per CDR3 protein. The sample lists a few hundred thousand distinct CDR3 sequences; 40% were seen once. Material: cultured PBMCs, obtained from culture after CMV antigen stimulation. Receptors were obtained from a human donor in good health (CMV status not recorded). Some clones in this sample may be carry-over from other donors' samples. Each CDR3 is given with its conserved first and last residue. Fields, in order: D gene, clone size, J gene, V gene, CDR3 DNA, CDR3 protein. D genes are given only for firm matches. Clone sizes are given selectively: once, few, many, or a class where the clone is expanded.

d_gene: NA
abundance: once
j_gene: TRBJ2-7
v_gene: TRBV6-1
CDR3nt: TGTGCCAGCAGTGAATTCGTCATCAACTACGAGCAGTACTTC
CDR3aa: CASSEFVINYEQYF

d_gene: TRBD2
abundance: NA
j_gene: TRBJ2-1
v_gene: TRBV6-2/TRBV6-3
CDR3nt: TGTGCCAGCAGTTACTCCGAACTAGCGGATGAGCAGTTCTTC
CDR3aa: CASSYSELADEQFF

d_gene: TRBD1
abundance: few
j_gene: TRBJ1-5
v_gene: TRBV7-9
CDR3nt: TGTGCCAGCAGCCCAGGACAGGGGGATCAGCCCCAGCATTTT
CDR3aa: CASSPGQGDQPQHF

d_gene: TRBD1
abundance: once
j_gene: TRBJ1-4
v_gene: TRBV19
CDR3nt: TGTGCCAGTAGTATCGGTGACAGGGGATCTGAAAAACTGTTTTTT
CDR3aa: CASSIGDRGSEKLFF

d_gene: NA
abundance: NA
j_gene: TRBJ2-3
v_gene: TRBV4-1
CDR3nt: TGCGCCAGCAAAGGCGTGGGACGACGCACAGATACGCAGTATTTT
CDR3aa: CASKGVGRRTDTQYF

d_gene: NA
abundance: NA
j_gene: TRBJ2-1
v_gene: TRBV7-9
CDR3nt: TGTGCCAGCAGACCAGACGGCTATGAGCAGTTCTTC
CDR3aa: CASRPDGYEQFF

d_gene: NA
abundance: NA
j_gene: TRBJ2-7
v_gene: TRBV6-1
CDR3nt: TGTGCCAGCAGGAATACAGCGTACGACGGGCAGTACTTC
CDR3aa: CASRNTAYDGQYF

d_gene: NA
abundance: few
j_gene: TRBJ2-3
v_gene: TRBV6-1
CDR3nt: TGTGCCAGCAGTGGGGGGGCCGGAGGATACGCAGTATCATTGCCGGAGGATACGCAGTATTTT
CDR3aa: CASSGGAGGYAVSLPEDTQYF

d_gene: TRBD2
abundance: NA
j_gene: TRBJ2-2
v_gene: TRBV4-1
CDR3nt: TGCGCCAGCAGCCACCGAAGCGGGAGGTACACCGGGGAGCTGTTTTTT
CDR3aa: CASSHRSGRYTGELFF

d_gene: NA
abundance: NA
j_gene: TRBJ2-3
v_gene: TRBV7-8
CDR3nt: TGTGCCAGCAGCCCGGAGATAGCGGCAGATACGCAGTATTTT
CDR3aa: CASSPEIAADTQYF

d_gene: NA
abundance: few
j_gene: TRBJ1-1
v_gene: TRBV6-1
CDR3nt: TGTGCCAGCAGTGATCGGAGGCAAGCTTTCTTT
CDR3aa: CASSDRRQAFF

d_gene: NA
abundance: few
j_gene: TRBJ2-7
v_gene: TRBV2
CDR3nt: TGTGCCAGCAGTGAAGTGGACTCCACGGGGGAGCAGTACTTC
CDR3aa: CASSEVDSTGEQYF

d_gene: NA
abundance: NA
j_gene: TRBJ1-2
v_gene: TRBV12-5
CDR3nt: TGTGCTAGTGGTTCGTCAGGCGAATGGAGCTACACCTTC
CDR3aa: CASGSSGEWSYTF

d_gene: TRBD2
abundance: NA
j_gene: TRBJ2-1
v_gene: TRBV7-9
CDR3nt: TGTGCCAGCAGCTCGTTCGGGGGGTCAAAGAATGAGCAGTTCTTC
CDR3aa: CASSSFGGSKNEQFF

d_gene: TRBD2
abundance: NA
j_gene: TRBJ2-3
v_gene: TRBV2
CDR3nt: TGTGCCAGCAACCGGGATCTAGCGGGGTTTTACACAGATACGCAGTATTTT
CDR3aa: CASNRDLAGFYTDTQYF

d_gene: TRBD2
abundance: few
j_gene: TRBJ2-7
v_gene: TRBV11-2
CDR3nt: TGTGCCAGCAGCTTAGCCCCATTGGGCGCTCCTAGCGGGAGGTCATACGAGCAGTACTTC
CDR3aa: CASSLAPLGAPSGRSYEQYF

d_gene: NA
abundance: few
j_gene: TRBJ1-2
v_gene: TRBV7-4
CDR3nt: TGTGCCAGCAGCTTCCCGACAGCGATCGGCTACACCTTC
CDR3aa: CASSFPTAIGYTF

d_gene: TRBD1
abundance: NA
j_gene: TRBJ1-6
v_gene: TRBV12-3/TRBV12-4
CDR3nt: TGTGCCAGCAGGACAGGGGACGGATCACCCCTCCACTTT
CDR3aa: CASRTGDGSPLHF

d_gene: NA
abundance: few
j_gene: TRBJ2-1
v_gene: TRBV6-1
CDR3nt: TGTGCCAGCGGATGGGCTGGCTCCTACAATGAGCAGTTCTTC
CDR3aa: CASGWAGSYNEQFF

d_gene: NA
abundance: few
j_gene: TRBJ2-1
v_gene: TRBV7-2
CDR3nt: TGTGCCAGCAGCTTAGCCCGGACGGCGCCGTTCAATGAGCAGTTCTTC
CDR3aa: CASSLARTAPFNEQFF

d_gene: NA
abundance: NA
j_gene: TRBJ2-5
v_gene: TRBV7-2
CDR3nt: TGTGCCAGCAGCCCTAGGACTACCCAAGAGACCCAGTACTTC
CDR3aa: CASSPRTTQETQYF

d_gene: NA
abundance: few
j_gene: TRBJ2-2
v_gene: TRBV7-9
CDR3nt: TGTGCCAGCAGCACGGGGACTGTCTTTAGCGGCCACACCGGGGAGCTGTTTTTT
CDR3aa: CASSTGTVFSGHTGELFF

d_gene: NA
abundance: NA
j_gene: TRBJ2-3
v_gene: TRBV5-4
CDR3nt: TGTGCCAGCAGCTTGATAATGGATACGCAGTATTTT
CDR3aa: CASSLIMDTQYF

d_gene: NA
abundance: many
j_gene: TRBJ2-3
v_gene: TRBV7-2
CDR3nt: TGTGCCAGCAGCTTCGGGACACCCATTTACACAGATACGCAGTATTTT
CDR3aa: CASSFGTPIYTDTQYF

d_gene: TRBD2
abundance: many
j_gene: TRBJ2-7
v_gene: TRBV7-2
CDR3nt: TGTGCCAGCAGCTTAGCGCGGGGGATAGATGCTTACTACGAGCAGTACTTC
CDR3aa: CASSLARGIDAYYEQYF

d_gene: NA
abundance: few
j_gene: TRBJ2-7
v_gene: TRBV11-2
CDR3nt: TGTGCCAGCAGCCCCCCCGACTACGAGCAGTACTTC
CDR3aa: CASSPPDYEQYF

d_gene: TRBD2
abundance: few
j_gene: TRBJ2-1
v_gene: TRBV4-1
CDR3nt: TGCGCCAGCAGCCGAGGGCCCCGTAGCGGGGGCGGGGAGCAGTTCTTC
CDR3aa: CASSRGPRSGGGEQFF

d_gene: TRBD1
abundance: few
j_gene: TRBJ2-1
v_gene: TRBV2
CDR3nt: TGTGCCAGCAGGGACAGGGCCAATGAGCAGTTCTTC
CDR3aa: CASRDRANEQFF

d_gene: TRBD1
abundance: many
j_gene: TRBJ2-6
v_gene: TRBV7-2
CDR3nt: TGTGCCAGCAGCCGCAAAGGGACAGGGGGGTTGGCTGGGGCCAACGTCCTGACTTTC
CDR3aa: CASSRKGTGGLAGANVLTF

d_gene: NA
abundance: NA
j_gene: TRBJ2-1
v_gene: TRBV12-3/TRBV12-4
CDR3nt: TGTGCCAGCAGTTCCCAACTGAGAGCTTACAATGAGCAGTTCTTC
CDR3aa: CASSSQLRAYNEQFF

d_gene: TRBD2
abundance: few
j_gene: TRBJ2-4
v_gene: TRBV7-2
CDR3nt: TGTGCCACCGGGAGCGGGGGGGCTACCAAAAACATTCAGTACTTC
CDR3aa: CATGSGGATKNIQYF

d_gene: NA
abundance: NA
j_gene: TRBJ2-7
v_gene: TRBV5-1
CDR3nt: TGCGCCAGCAGCCCACCCAGTCCTGCCATCTACGAGCAGTACTTC
CDR3aa: CASSPPSPAIYEQYF

d_gene: TRBD2
abundance: NA
j_gene: TRBJ2-3
v_gene: TRBV7-9
CDR3nt: TGTGCCAGCAGCTTAGCGCTCAGCGGGGGCCAACCACATACGCAGTATTTT
CDR3aa: CASSLALSGGQPHTQYF

d_gene: TRBD1
abundance: NA
j_gene: TRBJ2-1
v_gene: TRBV6-2/TRBV6-3
CDR3nt: TGTGCCAGCAGCCTGGGGACAGGAGCGCAGTTCTTC
CDR3aa: CASSLGTGAQFF

d_gene: NA
abundance: few
j_gene: TRBJ2-3
v_gene: TRBV7-8
CDR3nt: TGTGCCAGCAGCTTAGCCCTCGGGGGTGAGGGGGCAGATACGCAGTATTTT
CDR3aa: CASSLALGGEGADTQYF

d_gene: TRBD2
abundance: few
j_gene: TRBJ2-5
v_gene: TRBV7-2
CDR3nt: TGTGCCAGCAGCCCGGGGAGGGGTTCGGGGTACGAGACCCAGTACTTC
CDR3aa: CASSPGRGSGYETQYF

d_gene: NA
abundance: once
j_gene: TRBJ1-1
v_gene: TRBV5-1
CDR3nt: TGCGCCAGCAGCTTCGCAGAGAGCGATGAAGCTTTCTTT
CDR3aa: CASSFAESDEAFF

d_gene: NA
abundance: NA
j_gene: TRBJ2-1
v_gene: TRBV27
CDR3nt: TGTGCCAGCAGTTCCCTCGGAACAGTCGATGAGCAGTTCTTC
CDR3aa: CASSSLGTVDEQFF

d_gene: NA
abundance: few
j_gene: TRBJ1-1
v_gene: TRBV7-2
CDR3nt: TGTGCCAGCAGCTTGGACAGAACCACTGAAGCTTTCTTT
CDR3aa: CASSLDRTTEAFF

d_gene: NA
abundance: NA
j_gene: TRBJ2-5
v_gene: TRBV10-3
CDR3nt: TGTGCCATCAGTGACTCCAGGGGCTACCAAGAGACCCAGTACTTC
CDR3aa: CAISDSRGYQETQYF

d_gene: TRBD1
abundance: NA
j_gene: TRBJ2-1
v_gene: TRBV5-4
CDR3nt: TGTGCCAGCAGCTCTAGGACAGGTCCAAACAATGAGCAGTTCTTC
CDR3aa: CASSSRTGPNNEQFF